This T cell receptor beta chain appears in the sequencing data of a study of cytomegalovirus exposure and HLA in healthy donors. CDR1 is SGHRS, CDR2 YFSETQ, per germline. The CDR3 extends over 13 amino acids. V gave up 1 base and J gave up 4 bases, with 8 bases separating them. Primers included in the PCR were 60 Vbeta and 13 Jbeta primers. The protocol was immunoSEQ multiplex PCR, while the TCRdb copy is restricted to in-frame clones and leaves out a portion. The sample comprises about 92,000 clones, about four fifths of which are singletons, and roughly 5.5% rests with the top ten. The chain is built from TRBV5-1 and TRBJ2-5; possible D gene TRBD1, 6 bases. The clonotype was recovered from a woman under 30 in good health and CMV-seropositive. What was sequenced was PBMCs. CDR3 nucleotide sequence: TGCGCCAGCAGCTTGAAGGGGGTAGAGACCCAGTACTTC. This gives the protein CASSLKGVETQYF.